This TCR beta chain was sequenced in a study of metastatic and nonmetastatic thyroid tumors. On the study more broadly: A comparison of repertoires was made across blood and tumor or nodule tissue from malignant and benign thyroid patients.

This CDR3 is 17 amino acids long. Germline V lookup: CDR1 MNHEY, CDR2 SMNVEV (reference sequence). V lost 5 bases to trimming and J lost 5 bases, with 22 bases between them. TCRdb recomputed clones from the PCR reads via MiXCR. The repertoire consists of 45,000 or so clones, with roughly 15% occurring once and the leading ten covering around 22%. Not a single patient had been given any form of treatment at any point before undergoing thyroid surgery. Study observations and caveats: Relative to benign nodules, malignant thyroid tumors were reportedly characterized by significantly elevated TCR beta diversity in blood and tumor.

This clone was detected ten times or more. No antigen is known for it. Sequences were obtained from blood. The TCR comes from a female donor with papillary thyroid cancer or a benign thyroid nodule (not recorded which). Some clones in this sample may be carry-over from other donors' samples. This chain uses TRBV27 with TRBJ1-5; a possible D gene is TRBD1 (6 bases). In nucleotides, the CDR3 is TGTGCCAGCAGTAAATACGGAATAAGACAGGCGGATCAGCCCCAGCATTTT. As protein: CASSKYGIRQADQPQHF.